The 28 T cell receptor beta chains given below trace back to one sample, sequenced in a study of T-cell memory formation after mild COVID-19. One entry per CDR3 protein, called by TCRdb with MiXCR from the 5' RACE reads. Of roughly 480,000 distinct CDR3 sequences listed, around 27% were seen once; the top ten hold under 15%. The sample consisted of PBMCs or a T cell subset sorted from them (not recorded which). The source is an adult woman who had mild COVID-19 (a few samples of this study predate the infection). Cell type and time point are not known.

This chain uses TRBV7-9 with TRBJ2-1; TRBD2 aligns across 12 bases. V gave up 5 bases and J gave up 7 bases; unmatched junction bases: 6. The CDR3 contains 15 residues. The germline CDR1 and CDR2 sequences are SEHNR and FQNEAQ (reference sequence). CDR3 nucleotides: TGTGCCAGCAGCACCCTGGGGACTAGCGGGAATGAGCAGTTCTTC. This gives the protein CASSTLGTSGNEQFF.

This clonotype was detected a few times. The genes are TRBV6-5 and TRBJ1-5; TRBD1 agrees at 7 bases. The V and J ends lost 6 bases and 4 bases, in that order; junction bases with no gene match: 6. CDR1 and CDR2 from the germline V gene are MNHEY and SVGAGI. The CDR3 is 14 residues long. This chain's CDR3 is CASSQTGRNQPQHF. The CDR3 nucleotides read TGTGCCAGCAGCCAGACAGGGAGGAATCAGCCCCAGCATTTT.

J is TRBJ2-3 and V is TRBV7-8; unclear D gene. The V gene lost 0 bases and the J gene lost 0 bases, with 10 bases spanning the gap. The CDR3 has 16 residues. CDR1 is SGHVS and CDR2 is FQNEAQ in the germline V gene. Here the CDR3 reads CASSLASTMSTDTQYF. DNA of the CDR3: TGTGCCAGCAGCTTAGCGTCCACGATGAGCACAGATACGCAGTATTTT.

This clonotype has just a few counts. This chain links TRBV7-2 with TRBJ2-3; no reliable D call. Trimming removed 6 bases from V and 2 bases from J, with 3 bases in between. This CDR3 comprises 11 residues. Germline CDR1 reads SGHTA; CDR2 reads FQGNSA. Written as DNA, the CDR3 is TGTGCCAGCAGGATCACAGATACGCAGTATTTT. Protein sequence: CASRITDTQYF. The full variable domain, completed using reference TRBV7-2 and TRBJ2-3, is GAGVSQSPSNKVTEKGKDVELRCDPISGHTALYWYRQSLGQGLEFLIYFQGNSAPDKSGLPSDRFSAERTGGSVSTLTIQRTQQEDSAVYLCASRITDTQYFGPGTRLTVL.

This clonotype was recorded once. The gene calls are TRBV7-8 and TRBJ2-3, with 9 bases matching TRBD2. J lost 0 bases, V lost 1 base, and 5 bases had no gene match. Germline V gives CDR1 SGHVS, CDR2 FQNEAQ. This CDR3 is 17 amino acids long. CDR3 sequence: CASSLVPSGESTDTQYF. For the CDR3, the DNA is TGTGCCAGCAGCTTAGTGCCTAGCGGGGAAAGCACAGATACGCAGTATTTT.

This chain uses TRBV18 with TRBJ2-3; TRBD2 matches 9 bases. The CDR3 totals 14 residues. After removal of 9 bases from V and 6 bases from J, the junction contained 10 bases not matched to a gene. Looked up from germline, CDR1 is KGHSH and CDR2 is LQKENI. The CDR3 protein is CARSSGGGGDTQYF. For the CDR3, the DNA is TGTGCCAGATCATCCGGCGGGGGGGGCGATACGCAGTATTTT.

The genes are TRBV2 and TRBJ2-1, with D uncertain. This CDR3 spans 13 amino acids. Germline CDR1 SNHLY, CDR2 FYNNEI. Trimming removed 4 bases from V and 6 bases from J, with 10 bases in between. The CDR3 sequence: CASSGRTINEQFF. CDR3 DNA sequence: TGTGCCAGCAGTGGACGAACTATCAATGAGCAGTTCTTC.

V and J are TRBV2 and TRBJ2-7; 8 bases match TRBD1. Germline values: CDR1 SNHLY, CDR2 FYNNEI. V shed 6 bases and J 6 bases; nucleotides not matched to a gene: 4. This CDR3 spans 12 amino acids. The CDR3 reads CASRDREIEQYF. Here the CDR3 DNA reads TGTGCCAGCAGGGACAGGGAAATCGAGCAGTACTTC.

The table lists this clonotype with many counts. The chain couples TRBV20-1 to TRBJ2-1, with 7 positions matching TRBD2. Per the germline V gene, CDR1 is DFQATT and CDR2 is SNEGSKA (reference sequence). V lost 0 bases, J lost 4 bases, and 12 bases stayed unmatched. The CDR3 is 17 residues long. CDR3 DNA: TGCAGTGCTAGAGAGGCTAGCGGACGCTCAATATACAATGAGCAGTTCTTC. Encoded protein: CSAREASGRSIYNEQFF.

The chain couples TRBV7-2 to TRBJ2-7; D is undetermined. The ends were cut back, 4 bases at V and 4 bases at J, with 11 bases in the middle. The CDR3 is 13 residues long. Looked up from germline, CDR1 is SGHTA and CDR2 is FQGNSA. CDR3 coding DNA: TGTGCCAGCAGCTCGGGCCACGGATACGAGCAGTACTTC. As protein: CASSSGHGYEQYF. Full variable domain (outside the CDR3, taken from reference TRBV7-2 and TRBJ2-7): GAGVSQSPSNKVTEKGKDVELRCDPISGHTALYWYRQSLGQGLEFLIYFQGNSAPDKSGLPSDRFSAERTGGSVSTLTIQRTQQEDSAVYLCASSSGHGYEQYFGPGTRLTVT.

The CDR3 is CASSLEGQGHNEQFF. In nucleotides, the CDR3 is TGTGCCAGCAGCTTAGAGGGACAGGGCCACAATGAGCAGTTCTTC. The rearrangement links TRBV11-3 to TRBJ2-1, with TRBD1 matching 9 bases. The length of the CDR3 is 15 residues. V was clipped by 0 bases and J by 5 bases; unmatched bases: 2. Looked up from germline, CDR1 is SGHNT and CDR2 is YENEEA. Together with reference TRBV11-3 and TRBJ2-1, the CDR3 gives the full variable domain: EAGVVQSPRYKIIEKKQPVAFWCNPISGHNTLYWYLQNLGQGPELLIRYENEEAVDDSQLPKDRFSAERLKGVDSTLKIQPAELGDSAVYLCASSLEGQGHNEQFFGPGTRLTVL.

In its sample, this clonotype was seen a few times. J is TRBJ2-7 and V is TRBV4-2; the D call may be TRBD1 or TRBD2 (5 bases each). V was pared by 4 bases and J by 0 bases, with 19 bases between. CDR1 is LGHNA and CDR2 is YNFKEQ in the germline V gene. This CDR3 region has 17 residues. The CDR3 loop reads CASSLSITGTDSYEQYF. The CDR3, as DNA: TGTGCCAGCAGCCTTTCAATCACCGGGACGGACTCCTACGAGCAGTACTTC.

V gene TRBV30 combines with J gene TRBJ2-1; 7 bases match TRBD2. The CDR3 is 14 residues long. CDR1 and CDR2 (germline): GTSNPN, SVGIG (reference sequence). V lost 8 bases and J lost 9; bases outside the gene matches: 16. CDR3 sequence reads: CAGTVGGSEIEQFF. The CDR3 nucleotides read TGTGCCGGGACCGTTGGCGGGAGCGAGATTGAGCAGTTCTTC.

In its sample, this clonotype was seen many times. The V and J genes are TRBV29-1 and TRBJ2-3; 8 nucleotides line up with TRBD2. Germline CDR1 is SQVTM and CDR2 is ANQGSEA. The J segment lost 3 bases and the V segment lost 2 bases, leaving 1 base of the junction unmatched. The CDR3 covers 13 residues. CDR3 loop: CSVERGRTDTQYF. The CDR3 DNA sequence: TGCAGCGTTGAACGCGGGAGGACAGATACGCAGTATTTT.

This clonotype was detected a few times. This chain uses TRBV4-3 with TRBJ2-3, with D maybe TRBD1 (5 bases). This CDR3 is built from 16 residues. V was cut by 0 bases and J by 1 base, with 11 bases left in between. From germline, CDR1 is LGHNA and CDR2 YSLEER. The CDR3 sequence: CASSQDGQGRTDTQYF. For the CDR3, the DNA is TGCGCCAGCAGCCAAGATGGCCAGGGCCGCACAGATACGCAGTATTTT.

The chain carries TRBV27 and TRBJ1-2; unclear D gene. The CDR3 spans 15 residues. The germline V and J ends were trimmed by 0 bases and 4 bases, with 12 bases remaining between them. Per germline, CDR1 MNHEY and CDR2 SMNVEV (reference sequence). The CDR3 reads CASSLSTGLSYGYTF. In nucleotides, the CDR3 is TGTGCCAGCAGTTTATCCACCGGCCTATCCTATGGCTACACCTTC.

The rearrangement uses TRBV14 and TRBJ2-7; possible D gene TRBD2, 6 bases. V was pared by 4 bases and J by 0 bases, with 13 bases between. This CDR3 is built from 15 residues. From germline, CDR1 is SGHDN and CDR2 FVKESK. CDR3 DNA: TGTGCCAGCAGCCCGGGGACTGCAGCCTCCTACGAGCAGTACTTC. It yields the protein CASSPGTAASYEQYF.

The chain carries TRBV2 and TRBJ2-3; D is ambiguous. Germline CDR1 and CDR2: SNHLY and FYNNEI. Trimming stripped 1 base from V and 11 bases from J, with 13 bases between. The CDR3 totals 13 residues. The CDR3 bases are TGTGCCAGCAGTGAAGGGGCACCTCGTAAGCAGTATTTT. This translates into CASSEGAPRKQYF. Using reference TRBV2 and TRBJ2-3 for the parts outside the CDR3, the full variable domain is EPEVTQTPSHQVTQMGQEVILRCVPISNHLYFYWYRQILGQKVEFLVSFYNNEISEKSEIFDDQFSVERPDGSNFTLKIRSTKLEDSAMYFCASSEGAPRKQYFGPGTRLTVL.

This clonotype was detected a few times. The chain has TRBV24-1 and TRBJ2-1; 14 bases are a match to TRBD2. The CDR3 loop spans 15 amino acids. V gave up 5 bases and J gave up 14 bases; unmatched junction bases: 10. From germline, CDR1 is KGHDR and CDR2 SFDVKD. CDR3 in DNA: TGTGCCACCAGTGGTGCGGGACTAGCGGGAGTCGTGGAGTTCTTC. Its protein product is CATSGAGLAGVVEFF.

This clonotype was observed a few times. This sequence joins TRBV5-1 and TRBJ2-5; TRBD1 agrees at 8 bases. CDR1 SGHRS and CDR2 YFSETQ come from the germline V gene. This CDR3 contains 15 residues. With V trimmed by 1 base and J by 5 bases, 7 bases remained unmatched. The CDR3 DNA follows: TGCGCCAGCAGCTTGTGGGGGACAGGAGGGGAGACCCAGTACTTC. Its translation: CASSLWGTGGETQYF.

The chain is built from TRBV24-1 and TRBJ2-1, with a possible D match to TRBD1 (6 bases). Trimming stripped 10 bases from V and 5 bases from J, with 11 bases between. The CDR3 extends over 12 amino acids. The germline V gene has CDR1 KGHDR and CDR2 SFDVKD. This CDR3 is CATGTPNNEQFF. The CDR3 DNA sequence: TGTGCCACTGGGACACCTAACAATGAGCAGTTCTTC.

This rearrangement joins TRBV6-5 to TRBJ1-6, with a tentative D call TRBD1 (5 bases). Trimming took 5 bases from V and 7 from J, leaving 12 bases between them. CDR3 length equals 14 residues. Germline loops: CDR1 MNHEY, CDR2 SVGAGI. The CDR3 nucleotides are TGTGCCAGCAGTCTTGGGACCCAAAATTCACCCCTCCACTTT. This translates into CASSLGTQNSPLHF.

The chain joins TRBV12-3 or TRBV12-4 to TRBJ2-7, with D possibly being TRBD1 or TRBD2 (5 bases each). The CDR3 covers 16 residues. With 6 bases removed from V and 1 base from J, the gap between germline ends came to 19 bases. CDR3 residues: CASSPYTRDGSYEQYF. The CDR3 DNA follows: TGTGCCAGCAGCCCTTATACGAGGGACGGGTCCTACGAGCAGTACTTC.

This clonotype occurred a few times. This rearrangement joins TRBV7-2 to TRBJ2-3; 11 positions agree with TRBD2. The CDR3 totals 13 residues. V gave up 5 bases and J gave up 12 bases; unmatched junction bases: 7. Per the germline V gene, CDR1 is SGHTA and CDR2 is FQGNSA. In nucleotides, the CDR3 is TGTGCCAGCAGCCTAGGCACTAGCGGGAGACAGTATTTT. Encoded protein: CASSLGTSGRQYF.

This chain connects TRBV6-2 or TRBV6-3 to TRBJ2-7; D is undetermined. This CDR3 contains 14 residues. V lost 4 bases and J lost 2, with 12 bases in between. The germline CDR1 and CDR2 sequences are MNHEY and SVGEGT. CDR3 nucleotides: TGTGCCAGCAGTTCCCTTCGTACAGCCTACGAGCAGTACTTC. Its protein is CASSSLRTAYEQYF.

This clonotype was observed a few times. The chain is built from TRBV7-3 and TRBJ2-1, with TRBD2 matching 14 bases. Germline trimming cut 6 bases from V and 0 bases from J; bases unmatched to any gene: 4. The V gene's germline CDR1 is SGHTA and CDR2 FQGTGA. The CDR3 consists of 17 residues. The CDR3 sequence: CASSYGLAGGSYNEQFF. DNA for the CDR3: TGTGCCAGCAGTTACGGACTAGCGGGAGGCTCCTACAATGAGCAGTTCTTC.

The chain employs TRBV7-9 and TRBJ2-5; TRBD2 matches at 7 bases. The CDR3 sequence is 16 residues long. With 3 bases clipped from V and 2 bases from J, the junction kept 9 bases outside the gene matches. CDR1 is SEHNR, CDR2 FQNEAQ, per germline (reference sequence). The CDR3 spells CASSFGGTTEQETQYF. In DNA, the CDR3 is TGTGCCAGCAGCTTCGGCGGGACTACCGAGCAAGAGACCCAGTACTTC.

This clonotype occurred a few times. The rearrangement uses TRBV9 and TRBJ2-5; D unclear. The CDR3 totals 14 residues. Germline CDR1 SGDLS, CDR2 YYNGEE. Between the trimmed V and J ends, which lost 2 bases and 0 bases, there was a span of 8 bases. Here the CDR3 reads CASSVRPDQETQYF. The CDR3 DNA sequence: TGTGCCAGCAGCGTCCGACCCGACCAAGAGACCCAGTACTTC.